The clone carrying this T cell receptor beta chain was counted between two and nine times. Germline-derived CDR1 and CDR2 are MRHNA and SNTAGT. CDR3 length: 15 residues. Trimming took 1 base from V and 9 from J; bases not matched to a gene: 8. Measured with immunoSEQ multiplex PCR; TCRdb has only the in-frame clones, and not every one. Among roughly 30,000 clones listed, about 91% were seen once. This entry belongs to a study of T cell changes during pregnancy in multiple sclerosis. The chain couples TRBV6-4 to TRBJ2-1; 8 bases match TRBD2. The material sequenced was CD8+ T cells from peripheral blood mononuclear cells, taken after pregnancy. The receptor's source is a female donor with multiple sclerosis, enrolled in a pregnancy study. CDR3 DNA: TGTGCCAGCAGTGACTTTCGGGAGGGCCGGATTGAGCAGTTCTTC. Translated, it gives CASSDFREGRIEQFF.